This T cell receptor beta chain was recovered during a study of blood T cell repertoires in COVID-19. Study background: The United States, Italy and Spain supplied acute and convalescent COVID-19 samples. T cells, B-cell-depleted T cells, or PBMCs supplied cDNA or gDNA.

Original methodology: Estimates of nucleated cell counts were drawn from the amplification of reference gene primers. Sequencing was performed with immunoSEQ multiplex PCR; in TCRdb, only in-frame clones are kept and a portion is missing. V, J and clone size are those of that table, while D and trimming were read from the DNA. The profile shows 140,000 or so clones, almost 80% of them singletons. This clone showed up just a few times. The sample consisted of peripheral blood. The TCR sequence derives from a man aged 45-60 years with active or convalescent COVID-19.

CDR3 bases: TGTGCCAGTACGGGACAGGGCAAAAACATTCAGTACTTC. Its translation is CASTGQGKNIQYF. The chain uses TRBV19 and TRBJ2-4; 9 nucleotides agree with TRBD1. The trim removed 7 bases at V and 3 bases at J, leaving 1 base unmatched. Per germline, CDR1 LNHDA and CDR2 SQIVND (reference sequence). The CDR3 is 13 residues long.